Listed below are T cell receptor beta chains from one sample, sequenced in a study of cytomegalovirus exposure and HLA in healthy donors. Sequencing used immunoSEQ multiplex PCR; TCRdb keeps in-frame clones, though not all of them. This table has about 270,000 clones, 72% appearing once. Sequenced input: PBMCs. Source of these receptors: a female donor in good health and CMV-seronegative. CDR3s include the opening cysteine and the closing phenylalanine or tryptophan. D genes are given only for firm matches. Clone size is given for some rows only: seen once, a few or many times, or a class if the clone is expanded.

TRBJ2-7,TRBD1,TRBV6-6,-,TGTGCCAGCAGAAGACAGGGGATCGGCTACGAGCAGTACTTC,CASRRQGIGYEQYF
TRBJ1-2,-,TRBV6-5,-,TGTGCCAGCAGTGATGACAGAAACTATGGCTACACCTTC,CASSDDRNYGYTF
TRBJ2-1,-,TRBV9,-,TGTGCCAGCAGCCGAGACAGAGGCTCCTACAATGAGCAGTTCTTC,CASSRDRGSYNEQFF
TRBJ2-3,-,TRBV6-4,few,TGTGCCAGCAGTGACTCAGGGGCAGATACGCAGTATTTT,CASSDSGADTQYF
TRBJ2-1,TRBD2,TRBV5-4,-,TGTGCCAGCAGCTCGGGGACTAGCGGGAGCAATGAGCAGTTCTTC,CASSSGTSGSNEQFF
TRBJ2-2,TRBD2,TRBV27,few,TGTGCCAGCAGGGGACTAGCGGGACTCGGGGAGCTGTTTTTT,CASRGLAGLGELFF
TRBJ2-7,-,TRBV18,few,TGTGCCAGCTCACCTCTGGGCAGGTCCTACGAGCAGTACTTC,CASSPLGRSYEQYF
TRBJ2-1,TRBD1,TRBV7-2,-,TGTGCCAGCAGCTCGACAGGGGATGACAATGAGCAGTTCTTC,CASSSTGDDNEQFF
TRBJ1-2,-,TRBV7-9,few,TGTGCCAGCAGCTTAGGGGGCGGGGACTATGGCTACACCTTC,CASSLGGGDYGYTF
TRBJ2-7,-,TRBV11-3,-,TGTGCCAGCAGCCCCATCACAGGGAACGAGCAGTACTTC,CASSPITGNEQYF
TRBJ1-4,TRBD1,TRBV13,few,TGTGCCAGCAGCTTCCGGGACAGCAATGAAAAACTGTTTTTT,CASSFRDSNEKLFF
TRBJ2-7,-,TRBV5-1,few,TGCGCCAGCAGCTTGGAGGGGGGGTACGAGCAGTACTTC,CASSLEGGYEQYF
TRBJ2-7,-,TRBV5-1,-,TGCGCCAGCAGCTTGTTAAGTTCTAGCTCCTACGAGCAGTACTTC,CASSLLSSSSYEQYF
TRBJ2-7,TRBD1,TRBV6-1,-,TGTGCCAGCAGTGAAGCGAGGACAGGCTCCTACGAGCAGTACTTC,CASSEARTGSYEQYF
TRBJ2-1,TRBD2,TRBV5-1,few,TGCGCCAGCAGCTTGGGACTAGCGGGAGGAAATGAGCAGTTCTTC,CASSLGLAGGNEQFF
TRBJ2-1,TRBD2,TRBV5-4,-,TGTGCCAGCAGCTTACTAGCGGGGAGCTCCTACAATGAGCAGTTCTTC,CASSLLAGSSYNEQFF
TRBJ1-6,-,TRBV5-6,-,TGTGCCAGCAGTATTTGGAGGGGGGGCAGGTATAATTCACCCCTCCACTTT,CASSIWRGGRYNSPLHF
TRBJ2-7,-,TRBV2,few,TGTGCCAGCAAATACGGTTCCTACGAGCAGTACTTC,CASKYGSYEQYF
TRBJ1-2,-,TRBV19,-,TGTGCCAGTAAAAGTACCGGGAATAACTATGGCTACACCTTC,CASKSTGNNYGYTF
TRBJ2-1,TRBD1,TRBV6-4,-,TGTGCCAGCAGTGATGTCGGGACAGGGTACAATGAGCAGTTCTTC,CASSDVGTGYNEQFF
TRBJ2-3,TRBD2,TRBV5-6,-,TGTGCCAGCAGCGGAGAAATACTAGCGATCCCCACAGATACGCAGTATTTT,CASSGEILAIPTDTQYF
TRBJ2-1,-,TRBV7-9,-,TGTGCCAGCAGCTTAGCGGGAGGTTACAATGAGCAGTTCTTC,CASSLAGGYNEQFF
TRBJ2-5,TRBD2,TRBV6-5,-,TGTGCCAGCAGTTACGGAGGGACTAGCCTAGAGACCCAGTACTTC,CASSYGGTSLETQYF
TRBJ2-7,TRBD1,TRBV11-3,-,TGTGCCAGCAGCTTCCCTGGACAGGGGGCGCACGAGCAGTACTTC,CASSFPGQGAHEQYF
TRBJ1-1,TRBD1,TRBV11-3,-,TGTGCCAGCAGCTTCCGGGACAGGAACACTGAAGCTTTCTTT,CASSFRDRNTEAFF
TRBJ1-1,-,TRBV9,-,TGTGCCAGCAGCCCCCCGGCTAGAGGGCGGAACACTGAAGCTTTCTTT,CASSPPARGRNTEAFF
TRBJ2-5,TRBD2,TRBV5-1,-,TGCGCCAGCAGCGGGGGACTCAGCGGGAGAGAGACCCAGTACTTC,CASSGGLSGRETQYF
TRBJ1-2,-,TRBV29-1,-,TGCAGCGTTGGGGATCGTTCAGGACATACCTATGGCTACACCTTC,CSVGDRSGHTYGYTF
TRBJ2-5,-,TRBV28,-,TGTGCCAGCAGTTCCCCGTACAGCTTCCAAGAGACCCAGTACTTC,CASSSPYSFQETQYF
TRBJ2-7,-,TRBV5-3,-,TGTGCCAGAACGTTCCACGAGCAGTACTTC,CARTFHEQYF
TRBJ1-5,-,TRBV30,-,TGTGCCTGGAGTGTAGGGGGATCATATAGCAATCAGCCCCAGCATTTT,CAWSVGGSYSNQPQHF
TRBJ1-2,-,TRBV2,-,TGTGCCAGCAGTGTGGACATTAACTATGGCTACACCTTC,CASSVDINYGYTF
TRBJ2-5,-,TRBV25-1,-,TGTGCCAGCAGTGAAGCGGGGACGGCGGTAGAGACCCAGTACTTC,CASSEAGTAVETQYF
TRBJ2-7,-,TRBV7-9,-,TGTGCCAGCAGCTTCAGCTCCTACGAGCAGTACTTC,CASSFSSYEQYF
TRBJ2-7,TRBD1,TRBV27,-,TGTGCCAGCAGTCGATCCGCGTACAGGGGGCTCTACGAGCAGTACTTC,CASSRSAYRGLYEQYF
TRBJ1-4,TRBD1,TRBV29-1,-,TGCAGCGTTCTGGACAGGGGTGTTAATGAAAAACTGTTTTTT,CSVLDRGVNEKLFF
TRBJ2-7,-,TRBV30,-,TGTGCCTGGAGTGTAGAATATTCACCCAAGAGTTCCTACGAGCAGTACTTC,CAWSVEYSPKSSYEQYF
TRBJ2-6,-,TRBV6-4,-,TGTGCCAGCAGTGAGCGGTACTCTGGGGCCAACGTCCTGACTTTC,CASSERYSGANVLTF
TRBJ2-7,-,TRBV25-1,-,TGTGCCAGCAACCGGGAACCCTACGAGCAGTACTTC,CASNREPYEQYF
TRBJ2-3,-,TRBV2,once,TGTGCCAGCAGTGAAGTGCGGTCAGGCACAGATACGCAGTATTTT,CASSEVRSGTDTQYF
TRBJ2-1,-,TRBV5-1,-,TGCGCCAGCAGCTCTTCCGGGGACTCACTCGGCTACAATGAGCAGTTCTTC,CASSSSGDSLGYNEQFF
TRBJ1-4,TRBD1,TRBV29-1,once,TGCAGCGTGGGGGACAGGGGGTCTAATGAAAAACTGTTTTTT,CSVGDRGSNEKLFF
TRBJ2-3,TRBD1,TRBV16,-,TGTGCCAGCAGCCATCGGGACAGATATACGCAGTATTTT,CASSHRDRYTQYF
TRBJ1-5,-,TRBV5-1,-,TGCGCCAGCAGCTTGGGCGGCGATAGCAACCAGCCCCAGCATTTT,CASSLGGDSNQPQHF
TRBJ2-1,TRBD2,TRBV29-1,-,TGCAGCGCCGTGGGACTAGCGGGAGTATTATCCTACAATGAGCAGTTCTTC,CSAVGLAGVLSYNEQFF
TRBJ1-4,-,TRBV12-5,-,TGTGCTAGTGGTTTGGGGGGCGGCGATGAAAAACTGTTTTTT,CASGLGGGDEKLFF
TRBJ2-3,TRBD2,TRBV18,-,TGTGCCAGCTCACCGAGAGCAGGACTAGCGAGCACAGATACGCAGTATTTT,CASSPRAGLASTDTQYF
TRBJ1-1,-,TRBV11-2,-,TGTGCCAGCAGCTTATCAGTGGCAATGAACACTGAAGCTTTCTTT,CASSLSVAMNTEAFF
TRBJ2-2,TRBD2,TRBV7-9,-,TGTGCCAGCAGCTCAAAGGCGGGAGTTACCGGGGAGCTGTTTTTT,CASSSKAGVTGELFF
TRBJ2-7,TRBD2,TRBV9,once,TGTGCCAGCAGCGTAGGGGGGGGAGGCGAGCAGTACTTC,CASSVGGGGEQYF
TRBJ2-1,TRBD2,TRBV5-1,-,TGCGCCAGCGAGAGCGGGAGCTCCTACAATGAGCAGTTCTTC,CASESGSSYNEQFF
TRBJ2-1,TRBD2,TRBV19,-,TGTGCCAGTAGTACCGCTAGCGGAATAAATGAGCAGTTCTTC,CASSTASGINEQFF
TRBJ1-1,-,TRBV13,-,TGTGCCATCGGACAGACCTGGAACACTGAAGCTTTCTTT,CAIGQTWNTEAFF
TRBJ2-2,-,TRBV9,-,TGTGCCAGCAGCGTAGGAGCGAACACCGGGGAGCTGTTTTTT,CASSVGANTGELFF